The 32 T cell receptor beta chains below all came from one sample that was sequenced in a study of Graves' ophthalmopathy and Graves' hyperthyroidism. The authors amplified TCR beta CDR3 regions from RNA transcripts. HTBI primers primed a first-round RT-PCR, and a second-round multiplex PCR followed. One entry per CDR3 protein, called by TCRdb with MiXCR from the multiplex PCR reads. The sample has roughly 500,000 distinct CDR3 sequences, approximately 15% seen once; the top ten hold roughly 10%. Sequenced sample: blood. Source of these receptors: a woman younger than 45 with Graves' ophthalmopathy.

The V call is TRBV7-3, the J call TRBJ2-2, with a tentative D call TRBD1 (5 bases). V dropped 5 bases and J dropped 0 bases, with 10 bases sitting between them. The CDR3 has 15 residues. Germline V lookup: CDR1 SGHTA, CDR2 FQGTGA. This chain's CDR3 is CASSPDRSNTGELFF. The CDR3, as DNA: TGTGCCAGCAGCCCTGACAGATCGAACACCGGGGAGCTGTTTTTT.

This chain connects TRBV2 to TRBJ1-2; D is undetermined. From germline, CDR1 is SNHLY and CDR2 FYNNEI. There are 13 residues in the CDR3. V lost 4 bases and J 4 bases, leaving 10 bases between the germline ends. Here the CDR3 DNA reads TGTGCCAGCAGTGGTCAGGCCTCCTATGGCTACACCTTC. This translates into CASSGQASYGYTF.

This clonotype was detected ten times or more. This chain uses TRBV12-3 or TRBV12-4 with TRBJ1-3; D is uncertain. The CDR3 has 13 amino acids. Trimming cost V 7 bases and J 2 bases, with 9 bases left between them. The CDR3 loop reads CASNSPPGNTIYF. CDR3 bases: TGTGCCAGCAACTCCCCGCCTGGAAACACCATATATTTT.

This clonotype was observed at least ten times. This rearrangement joins TRBV6-2 or TRBV6-3 to TRBJ1-1, with D unresolved. The V gene's germline CDR1 is MNHEY and CDR2 SVGEGT. Trimming removed 0 bases at V and 1 base at J, with 9 bases between. The CDR3 is made up of 15 amino acids. The chain's CDR3 is CASSYSTRENTEAFF. DNA for the CDR3: TGTGCCAGCAGTTACTCGACGAGGGAGAACACTGAAGCTTTCTTT.

The sample holds many counts of this clonotype. The chain has TRBV27 and TRBJ1-1; no reliable D call. The CDR3 runs 13 residues. The germline V and J ends were trimmed by 6 bases and 0 bases, with 8 bases remaining between them. Germline V gene sequence: CDR1 MNHEY, CDR2 SMNVEV (reference sequence). The CDR3 loop is CASSNFLNTEAFF. CDR3 in DNA: TGTGCCAGCAGCAACTTCTTGAACACTGAAGCTTTCTTT.

This clonotype was observed at least ten times. The chain joins TRBV6-1 to TRBJ2-6; D uncertain. The germline V gene encodes CDR1 MNHNS and CDR2 SASEGT. V shed 6 bases and J shed 2 bases, with 14 bases lying between them. This CDR3 comprises 16 residues. CDR3 loop: CASSLSMGTGANVLTF. The DNA of the CDR3 is TGTGCCAGCAGCCTAAGTATGGGGACTGGGGCCAACGTCCTGACTTTC.

This clonotype was counted ten times or more. The V gene is TRBV12-3 or TRBV12-4, the J gene TRBJ2-2; maybe TRBD1 (6 bases). The CDR3 consists of 14 residues. V was pared by 1 base and J by 6 bases, with 9 bases between. CDR3 in amino acids: CASSLEGDSGELFF. The CDR3 coding sequence is TGTGCCAGCAGTTTAGAGGGGGATTCCGGGGAGCTGTTTTTT.

This clonotype was seen a handful of times. Being one base from a much bigger clone, this may be a read error. The chain has TRBV3-1 and TRBJ1-2; D is uncertain. There are 13 residues in the CDR3. V was cut by 3 bases and J by 2 bases, with 7 bases left in between. Germline-derived CDR1 and CDR2 are LGHDT and YNNKEL (reference sequence). DNA of the CDR3: TGTGCCAGCAGCCACCGGGTCAACTATGGCTACACCTTC. Protein sequence: CASSHRVNYGYTF. The full variable domain, rest sourced from reference TRBV3-1 and TRBJ1-2, is DTAVSQTPKYLVTQMGNDKSIKCEQNLGHDTMYWYKQDSKKFLKIMFSYNNKELIINETVPNRFSPKSPDKAHLNLHINSLELGDSAVYFCASSHRVNYGYTFGSGTRLTVV.

In regard to this clonotype: A much larger clone is a single base away; this may be a read error. The gene calls are TRBV6-4 and TRBJ2-2, with 9 bases lining up with TRBD2. CDR1 is MRHNA, CDR2 SNTAGT, per germline. CDR3 length equals 15 residues. The CDR3 DNA reads as TGCGCCAGCTGCACATATAGCGGGGGAACCGGGGAGCTGTTTTTT. This encodes CASCTYSGGTGELFF.

The chain couples TRBV6-2 or TRBV6-3 to TRBJ2-7; 13 positions agree with TRBD2. This CDR3 is built from 17 residues. Looked up from germline, CDR1 is MNHEY and CDR2 is SVGEGT. V was clipped by 0 bases and J by 2 bases; unmatched bases: 4. The CDR3 protein is CASSYSPGLAGAYEQYF. CDR3 DNA sequence: TGTGCCAGCAGTTACTCCCCCGGACTAGCGGGGGCCTACGAGCAGTACTTC.

The CDR3 reads CAWSVILGSDQPQHF. As DNA, the CDR3 is TGTGCCTGGAGTGTAATCCTTGGTTCGGATCAGCCCCAGCATTTT. The rearrangement uses TRBV30 and TRBJ1-5; D is ambiguous. Germline V gene sequence: CDR1 GTSNPN, CDR2 SVGIG (reference sequence). The CDR3 extends over 15 amino acids. V was pared by 0 bases and J by 5 bases, with 14 bases between.

This clonotype was observed at least ten times. The chain joins TRBV6-1 to TRBJ2-7; possible D gene TRBD1, 6 bases. The CDR3 has 13 residues. Trimming removed 8 bases from V and 6 bases from J, with 17 bases in between. The germline V gene has CDR1 MNHNS and CDR2 SASEGT. The CDR3 DNA follows: TGTGCCAGCGCGATGACAGGAGGATCCGAGCAGTACTTC. Translating gives CASAMTGGSEQYF.

This clonotype appeared many times. This chain joins TRBV7-2 and TRBJ1-2; tentatively, D is TRBD1 (5 bases). Germline V gene sequence: CDR1 SGHTA, CDR2 FQGNSA. The CDR3 length is 14 residues. Trimming removed 4 bases at V and 5 bases at J, with 14 bases between. The chain's CDR3 is CASSSSGGQYGYTF. DNA for the CDR3: TGTGCCAGCAGCTCGAGCGGGGGTCAGTATGGCTACACCTTC. Variable domain in full (rest from reference TRBV7-2 and TRBJ1-2): GAGVSQSPSNKVTEKGKDVELRCDPISGHTALYWYRQSLGQGLEFLIYFQGNSAPDKSGLPSDRFSAERTGGSVSTLTIQRTQQEDSAVYLCASSSSGGQYGYTFGSGTRLTVV.

This clonotype came up many times. V gene TRBV6-2 or TRBV6-3 combines with J gene TRBJ2-7, with 8 bases lining up with TRBD1. Trimming cost V 6 bases and J 6 bases; bases outside gene matches: 22. This CDR3 spans 18 amino acids. Germline loops: CDR1 MNHEY, CDR2 SVGEGT. This CDR3 is CASSTGQGRIYRALEQYF. The CDR3 DNA reads TGTGCCAGCAGCACTGGACAGGGTCGTATCTATCGGGCGCTCGAGCAGTACTTC.

At least ten counts were recorded for this clonotype. A clone one base away is much larger, so this may be a read error. This chain uses TRBV6-2 or TRBV6-3 with TRBJ1-1; 7 bases are a match to TRBD1. Per the germline V gene, CDR1 is MNHEY and CDR2 is SVGEGT. This CDR3 region has 16 residues. Trimming cost V 5 bases and J 4 bases; bases outside gene matches: 13. CDR3 bases: TGTGCCAGCAGTCCCCCCGTAGGGGGCATGAGCACTGAAGCTTTCTTT. The encoded protein is CASSPPVGGMSTEAFF.

This clonotype was recorded many times. The chain has TRBV11-2 and TRBJ2-7; 13 positions match TRBD2. Germline CDR1 reads SGHAT; CDR2 reads FQNNGV. The CDR3 runs to 14 residues. The J segment lost 2 bases and the V segment lost 7 bases, leaving 2 bases of the junction unmatched. CDR3 nucleotides: TGTGCCAGCAAACTAGCGGGGGGGACCTACGAGCAGTACTTC. Protein sequence: CASKLAGGTYEQYF.

The V gene is TRBV5-1, the J gene TRBJ2-2; no reliable D call. The V and J ends lost 0 bases and 3 bases respectively, with 9 bases between them. The CDR3 covers 15 residues. Germline-derived CDR1 and CDR2 are SGHRS and YFSETQ. Written as DNA, the CDR3 is TGCGCCAGCAGCTTGGACGGTCGGGACACCGGGGAGCTGTTTTTT. Amino acid sequence: CASSLDGRDTGELFF.

The chain is built from TRBV18 and TRBJ2-2, with 12 bases that match TRBD2. CDR1 and CDR2 (germline): KGHSH, LQKENI. This CDR3 comprises 18 residues. Germline trimming cut 3 bases from V and 3 bases from J; bases unmatched to any gene: 8. The CDR3 nucleotides are TGTGCCAGCTCACCGCGGCTACTAGCGGGAGGTTACACCGGGGAGCTGTTTTTT. Protein sequence: CASSPRLLAGGYTGELFF.

This clonotype has ten or more counts. CDR3 nucleotides: TGTGCCAGCAGGCGGAGCGGGGGCTTGCAGCCCCAGCATTTT. Its translation: CASRRSGGLQPQHF. The chain couples TRBV28 to TRBJ1-5; a weak D match, TRBD1 (6 bases). CDR3 length: 14 residues. The V gene lost 6 bases and the J gene lost 7 bases, with 16 bases spanning the gap. The germline gives CDR1 MDHEN, CDR2 SYDVKM.

This clonotype was picked up many times. This sequence joins TRBV3-1 and TRBJ1-1, with 7 bases matching TRBD1. CDR1 is LGHDT, CDR2 YNNKEL, per germline (reference sequence). With V trimmed by 4 bases and J by 7 bases, 12 bases remained unmatched. The CDR3 covers 15 residues. CDR3 residues: CASSRGQDGKDEAFF. The CDR3 nucleotides read TGTGCCAGCAGCCGCGGACAGGACGGGAAGGATGAAGCTTTCTTT.

The sample holds many counts of this clonotype. The V call is TRBV27, the J call TRBJ1-1; D is ambiguous. The CDR3 loop spans 15 amino acids. The V end was cut by 1 base, the J end by 3 bases, with 12 bases between. Per the germline V gene, CDR1 is MNHEY and CDR2 is SMNVEV (reference sequence). The CDR3, as DNA: TGTGCCAGCAGTTTATATCCGGGTGGTGACACTGAAGCTTTCTTT. Its translation: CASSLYPGGDTEAFF.

Ten or more counts support this clonotype. The V call is TRBV6-5, the J call TRBJ2-5; 7 nucleotides match TRBD1. CDR1 is MNHEY, CDR2 SVGAGI, per germline. The CDR3 covers 13 residues. Trimming removed 5 bases from V and 1 base from J; junction bases left unmatched: 1. The CDR3, as DNA: TGTGCCAGCAGTCGGACAGGCCAAGAGACCCAGTACTTC. This encodes CASSRTGQETQYF.

This clonotype was observed at least ten times. This rearrangement joins TRBV6-1 to TRBJ1-1; D uncertain. V was clipped by 3 bases and J by 0 bases, with 8 bases between them. Germline assignment: CDR1 MNHNS and CDR2 SASEGT. This CDR3 has 14 residues. CDR3 coding DNA: TGTGCCAGCAGTGAGTCTCCATTGAACACTGAAGCTTTCTTT. It yields the protein CASSESPLNTEAFF.

This clonotype was counted only a few times. The rearrangement joins TRBV25-1 to TRBJ1-1; D is ambiguous. This CDR3 has 13 residues. Germline CDR1 and CDR2: MGHDK and SYGVNS. Trimming cost V 4 bases and J 0 bases, with 6 bases left between them. The CDR3 spells CASSGSLNTEAFF. CDR3 in DNA: TGTGCCAGCAGTGGTTCACTGAACACTGAAGCTTTCTTT. Variable domain in full (rest from reference TRBV25-1 and TRBJ1-1): EADIYQTPRYLVIGTGKKITLECSQTMGHDKMYWYQQDPGMELHLIHYSYGVNSTEKGDLSSESTVSRIRTEHFPLTLESARPSHTSQYLCASSGSLNTEAFFGQGTRLTVV.

V usage is TRBV19 and J usage is TRBJ1-1; D is ambiguous. V lost 3 bases, J lost 1 base, and 12 bases lay in between. Germline CDR1 LNHDA, CDR2 SQIVND (reference sequence). The CDR3 spans 15 residues. CDR3 coding DNA: TGTGCCAGTAGTATCCTTTGGGCGGGGAACACTGAAGCTTTCTTT. This gives the protein CASSILWAGNTEAFF.

The genes are TRBV3-1 and TRBJ2-7; D not resolved. CDR3 length equals 15 residues. Trimming shortened V by 4 bases and J by 2 bases, and 15 bases separated the two germline ends. Germline CDR1 is LGHDT and CDR2 is YNNKEL (reference sequence). The CDR3 loop is CASSPFGPGPYEQYF. The CDR3 nucleotides are TGTGCCAGCAGCCCCTTTGGTCCCGGGCCCTACGAGCAGTACTTC.

This clonotype came up many times. J is TRBJ2-7 and V is TRBV28; D ambiguous. This CDR3 spans 14 amino acids. V was cut by 4 bases and J by 2 bases, with 12 bases left in between. From germline, CDR1 is MDHEN and CDR2 SYDVKM. CDR3 region: CASSSWGGAYEQYF. The CDR3 bases are TGTGCCAGCAGTTCTTGGGGTGGGGCCTACGAGCAGTACTTC.

This sequence joins TRBV7-2 and TRBJ1-5; TRBD1 is a possible D gene (6 bases). V dropped 0 bases and J dropped 9 bases, with 15 bases sitting between them. The CDR3 covers 15 residues. Germline lookup yields CDR1 SGHTA and CDR2 FQGNSA. The DNA of the CDR3 is TGTGCCAGCAGCTTAGCTGGAAGTGGAGGGGGGCCCCAGCATTTT. Its translation is CASSLAGSGGGPQHF.

This clonotype was seen ten or more times. The V call is TRBV2, the J call TRBJ1-1; 7 bases align to TRBD1. The junction had 4 bases not matched to a gene; V was cut back by 6 bases and J by 0 bases. This CDR3 contains 14 residues. Germline V lookup: CDR1 SNHLY, CDR2 FYNNEI. In DNA, the CDR3 is TGTGCCAGCAGCCCCCAGGGGGTGAACACTGAAGCTTTCTTT. Its translation: CASSPQGVNTEAFF.

This clonotype was counted many times. The V and J genes are TRBV9 and TRBJ2-4; 8 positions match TRBD2. The CDR3 extends over 17 amino acids. Germline CDR1 reads SGDLS; CDR2 reads YYNGEE. V lost 1 base, J lost 3 bases, and 9 bases stayed unmatched. CDR3 loop: CASSVTAGGKDKNIQYF. In DNA form, the CDR3 reads TGTGCCAGCAGCGTAACCGCGGGGGGAAAGGACAAAAACATTCAGTACTTC.

Remarks on this clonotype: The junction departs from the called germline gene at one end, perhaps through a read error. The chain joins TRBV6-1 to TRBJ1-2; no reliable D call. Germline V gene lookup returns CDR1 MNHNS and CDR2 SASEGT. The CDR3 covers 15 residues. The CDR3 sequence: CASSEAAVPNYGYTF. CDR3 coding DNA: TGTGCCAGCAGTGAAGCAGCAGTTCCCAACTATGGTTACACCTTC.

This clonotype was found many times. The V gene is TRBV28, the J gene TRBJ2-7, with TRBD1 matching 8 bases. This CDR3 region has 15 residues. V shed 7 bases and J 3 bases; nucleotides not matched to a gene: 11. From germline, CDR1 is MDHEN and CDR2 SYDVKM. CDR3 sequence reads: CASNRQGPDFYEQYF. Here the CDR3 DNA reads TGTGCCAGCAACCGACAGGGGCCAGACTTCTACGAGCAGTACTTC.